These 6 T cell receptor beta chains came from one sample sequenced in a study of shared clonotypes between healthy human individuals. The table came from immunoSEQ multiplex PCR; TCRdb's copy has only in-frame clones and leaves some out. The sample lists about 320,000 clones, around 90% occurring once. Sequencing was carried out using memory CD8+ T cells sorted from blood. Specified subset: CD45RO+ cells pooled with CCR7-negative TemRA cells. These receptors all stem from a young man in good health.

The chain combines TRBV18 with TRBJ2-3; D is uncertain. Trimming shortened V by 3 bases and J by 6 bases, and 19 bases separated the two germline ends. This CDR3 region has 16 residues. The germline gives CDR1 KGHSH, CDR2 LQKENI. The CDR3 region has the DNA TGTGCCAGCTCACCCTGGTCGAGGAGTATGGTGGATACGCAGTATTTT. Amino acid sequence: CASSPWSRSMVDTQYF. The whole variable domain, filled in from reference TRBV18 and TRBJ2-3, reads NAGVMQNPRHLVRRRGQEARLRCSPMKGHSHVYWYRQLPEEGLKFMVYLQKENIIDESGMPKERFSAEFPKEGPSILRIQQVVRGDSAAYFCASSPWSRSMVDTQYFGPGTRLTVL.

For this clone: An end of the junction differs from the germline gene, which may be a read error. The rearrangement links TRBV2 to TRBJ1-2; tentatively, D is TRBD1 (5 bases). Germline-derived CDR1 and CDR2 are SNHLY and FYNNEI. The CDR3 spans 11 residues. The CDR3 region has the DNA TGTGCCAGCAGTGGGTGGGACGGGGGTTACTTC. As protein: CASSGWDGGYF.

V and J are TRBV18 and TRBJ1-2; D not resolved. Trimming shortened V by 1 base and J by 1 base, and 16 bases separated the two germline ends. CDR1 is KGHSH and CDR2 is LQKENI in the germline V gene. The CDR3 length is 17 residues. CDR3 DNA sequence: TGTGCCAGCTCACCACGGCGCGGCCAGGAATTTAACTATGGCTACACCTTC. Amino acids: CASSPRRGQEFNYGYTF. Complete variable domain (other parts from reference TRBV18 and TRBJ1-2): NAGVMQNPRHLVRRRGQEARLRCSPMKGHSHVYWYRQLPEEGLKFMVYLQKENIIDESGMPKERFSAEFPKEGPSILRIQQVVRGDSAAYFCASSPRRGQEFNYGYTFGSGTRLTVV.

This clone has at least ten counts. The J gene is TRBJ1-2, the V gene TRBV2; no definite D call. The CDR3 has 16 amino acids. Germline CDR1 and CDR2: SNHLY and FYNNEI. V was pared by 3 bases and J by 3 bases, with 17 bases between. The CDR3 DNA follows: TGTGCCAGCAGTGATTCTATGCTCGACCGGGACTATGGCTACACCTTC. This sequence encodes CASSDSMLDRDYGYTF.

This CDR3 is CASCEAQEQYF. The CDR3 coding sequence is TGTGCCAGTTGTGAAGCCCAGGAGCAGTACTTC. The chain couples TRBV28 to TRBJ2-5; no clear D. V lost 9 bases and J 11 bases, leaving 16 bases between the germline ends. CDR1 is MDHEN, CDR2 SYDVKM, per germline. The CDR3 is made up of 11 amino acids. The full variable domain, with the rest looked up from reference TRBV28 and TRBJ2-5, is DVKVTQSSRYLVKRTGEKVFLECVQDMDHENMFWYRQDPGLGLRLIYFSYDVKMKEKGDIPEGYSVSREKKERFSLILESASTNQTSMYLCASCEAQEQYFGPGTRLLVL.

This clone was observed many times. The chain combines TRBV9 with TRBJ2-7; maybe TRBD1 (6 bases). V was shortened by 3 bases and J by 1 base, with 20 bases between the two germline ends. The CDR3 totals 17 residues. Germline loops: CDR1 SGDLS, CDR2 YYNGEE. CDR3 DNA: TGTGCCAGCAGCGAGGGACCCATAGACAGGAAATCCTACGAGCAGTACTTC. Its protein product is CASSEGPIDRKSYEQYF.